Presented here are 7 T cell receptor beta chains from one specimen sequenced in a study of vaccination and CD4 T cells after COVID-19. These receptors have no known antigen. Sample treatment: approximately 10-day PBMC culture with coronavirus spike peptide pools or control peptides (ViraFEST assay). The Oncomine TCR Beta short-read assay was applied to DNA of cultured CD4+ T cells. TCRdb re-analysed the PCR reads in MiXCR, keeping a single row per CDR3 protein. Of about 18,000 distinct CDR3 sequences listed, roughly 78% were seen once; the top ten hold roughly 15%. The specimen was CD4+ T cells from blood, cultured in vitro, collected after SARS-CoV-2 vaccination. The source is a human donor who received a COVID-19 vaccine.

The V call is TRBV5-4, the J call TRBJ1-5, with D possibly TRBD1 on 5 matching bases. CDR3 length: 14 residues. Trimming took off 3 bases at V and 7 bases at J, with 14 bases between the two ends. Per germline, CDR1 SGHNT and CDR2 YYREEE (reference sequence). The CDR3 DNA is TGTGCCAGCAGCTCGGTTCCGGGGGACCAGCCCCAGCATTTT. It codes for CASSSVPGDQPQHF.

The chain recombines TRBV7-9 with TRBJ2-1; unclear D gene. Germline V gene lookup returns CDR1 SEHNR and CDR2 FQNEAQ (reference sequence). V lost 5 bases and J lost 5, with 7 bases in between. The CDR3 covers 12 residues. CDR3 residues: CASSQSHNEQFF. DNA for the CDR3: TGTGCCAGCAGCCAAAGTCACAATGAGCAGTTCTTC.

The rearrangement links TRBV24-1 to TRBJ2-3; D is tentatively TRBD1 or TRBD2 (6 bases each). CDR3 length: 17 residues. The V and J ends lost 4 bases and 0 bases respectively, with 16 bases between them. Germline assignment: CDR1 KGHDR and CDR2 SFDVKD. CDR3 bases: TGTGCCACCAGTGACCCGAAGGGGGGCCTTAGCACAGATACGCAGTATTTT. Protein product: CATSDPKGGLSTDTQYF.

The V call is TRBV20-1, the J call TRBJ2-3; 14 bases align to TRBD2. Germline CDR1 DFQATT, CDR2 SNEGSKA (reference sequence). Unmatched junction bases numbered 6, after V lost 6 bases and J lost 4 bases. The CDR3 spans 15 residues. CDR3 in DNA: TGCAGTGCGAGACTAGCGGGGGGGCGACCAGATACGCAGTATTTT. It yields the protein CSARLAGGRPDTQYF.

This chain uses TRBV6-1 with TRBJ2-3; D might be TRBD1 (5 bases). The CDR3 totals 15 residues. Germline V gene sequence: CDR1 MNHNS, CDR2 SASEGT. Between the trimmed V and J ends, which lost 1 base and 3 bases, there was a span of 11 bases. CDR3 in amino acids: CASSEDGARTDTQYF. In DNA, the CDR3 is TGTGCCAGCAGTGAAGATGGGGCCAGAACAGATACGCAGTATTTT.

This chain connects TRBV6-2 or TRBV6-3 to TRBJ2-3; tentatively, D is TRBD1 or TRBD2 (5 bases each). This CDR3 has 17 residues. Germline V gene sequence: CDR1 MNHEY, CDR2 SVGEGT. V lost 4 bases, J lost 6 bases, and 23 bases lay in between. The CDR3 region is CASSFGHEGPSTDTQYF. The DNA of the CDR3 is TGTGCCAGCAGTTTTGGGCACGAGGGGCCCTCTACTGATACGCAGTATTTT.

V usage is TRBV10-1 and J usage is TRBJ2-3; a possible D gene is TRBD1 (5 bases). The CDR3 loop spans 16 amino acids. Germline V gene data show CDR1 as WNHNN and CDR2 as SYGVQD (reference sequence). The ends were cut back, 11 bases at V and 7 bases at J, with 28 bases in the middle. CDR3 loop: CAGDVPGHRRINTQYF. In DNA, the CDR3 is TGCGCCGGCGACGTGCCCGGACACCGCCGAATAAATACGCAGTATTTT.